The source of this TCR beta chain is a study of blood T cell repertoires in COVID-19. Across the study: There were acute and convalescent COVID-19 samples, and they came from the United States, Italy and Spain. The cDNA or gDNA used as material had been derived from T cells, B-cell-depleted T cells, or PBMCs.

This CDR3 comprises 14 residues. V lost 3 bases and J lost 3, with 12 bases in between. Germline V gene sequence: CDR1 SNHLY, CDR2 FYNNEI. This clone came up a few times. The repertoire was sequenced with immunoSEQ multiplex PCR; TCRdb's copy has only in-frame clones and lacks some. The sample consists of fewer than 100,000 clones, approximately 86% of them appearing once. The gene calls are TRBV2 and TRBJ2-7; D unresolved. Input material: peripheral blood. The origin of this receptor is a man aged 60 to 69 with acute or convalescent COVID-19. DNA of the CDR3: TGTGCCAGCAGTGACCCTACTGCCCTCTACGAGCAGTACTTC. Translating gives CASSDPTALYEQYF.